This T cell receptor (beta chain) derives from a study of T cell responses to AZD1222 COVID-19 vaccine. The ends were cut back, 1 base at V and 4 bases at J, with 13 bases in the middle. The CDR3 length is 14 residues. Germline CDR1 and CDR2: GTSNPN and SVGIG (reference sequence). Sequencing was performed with immunoSEQ multiplex PCR; in TCRdb, only in-frame clones are kept and a portion is missing. The profile shows approximately 190,000 clones, 80% to 90% of them singletons. The chain carries TRBV30 and TRBJ1-1; D unclear. This specimen was peripheral blood, taken on day 0 of MenACWY control vaccination. This TCR came from an adult in good health. The CDR3 protein is CAWSDARSSTEAFF. As DNA, the CDR3 is TGTGCCTGGAGTGATGCCCGATCGAGCACTGAAGCTTTCTTT.